Shown below are 9 T cell receptor beta chains from a single sample sequenced in a study of shared clonotypes between healthy human individuals (dated by TCRdb to about 2020). The library was prepared using the immunoSEQ multiplex PCR assay. The clones in this table, taken by TCRdb from immuneACCESS, are in-frame only. Not every clone is retained; where verified, under half of the shortfall comes from an unresolved V gene, and the cause of the rest is unknown. The sample has about 700,000 clones on record, about 91% of them singletons. Roughly 24% of the sample is held by the ten biggest clonotypes. CD8 naive samples were CD45RO-negative cells positively selected for CCR7, giving a CD45RA+CCR7+ population that excluded TemRA cells. Input material: naive CD8+ T cells sorted from blood. This specimen's cell subset or site label, per the study, means: CD45RA+CCR7+. The receptors were gathered from a young man in good health.

This chain uses TRBV14 with TRBJ1-4; D is unresolved. Trimming shortened V by 1 base and J by 5 bases, and 8 bases separated the two germline ends. From germline, CDR1 is SGHDN and CDR2 FVKESK. This CDR3 has 14 amino acids. The CDR3 reads CASSQAAENEKLFF. CDR3 nucleotide sequence: TGTGCCAGCAGCCAAGCGGCTGAAAATGAAAAACTGTTTTTT.

This clone was seen a single time. Other DNA variants within this sample encode the same CDR3. This chain uses TRBV29-1 with TRBJ2-1, with 10 bases matching TRBD2. This CDR3 region has 16 residues. J gave up 0 bases and V 4 bases, and 6 bases lay outside the gene matches. The germline gives CDR1 SQVTM, CDR2 ANQGSEA. In DNA, the CDR3 is TGCAGCGTTGTCGGACTAGCGGCCAGCTCCTACAATGAGCAGTTCTTC. Its translation is CSVVGLAASSYNEQFF.

The chain links TRBV5-1 to TRBJ1-2; TRBD1 aligns across 10 bases. Germline trimming cut 1 base from V and 4 bases from J; bases unmatched to any gene: 7. The V gene's germline CDR1 is SGHRS and CDR2 YFSETQ. The CDR3 is made up of 16 amino acids. The CDR3 sequence is CASSLTGTGDLYGYTF. The CDR3 DNA reads as TGCGCCAGCAGCTTGACCGGGACAGGGGACCTCTATGGCTACACCTTC. Variable domain in full (rest from reference TRBV5-1 and TRBJ1-2): KAGVTQTPRYLIKTRGQQVTLSCSPISGHRSVSWYQQTPGQGLQFLFEYFSETQRNKGNFPGRFSGRQFSNSRSEMNVSTLELGDSALYLCASSLTGTGDLYGYTFGSGTRLTVV.

The V gene is TRBV14, the J gene TRBJ2-3, with a tentative D call TRBD2 (7 bases). V was clipped by 5 bases and J by 6 bases, with 15 bases between them. CDR1 SGHDN and CDR2 FVKESK come from the germline V gene. CDR3 length equals 14 residues. DNA for the CDR3: TGTGCCAGCAGCGAAGGGGGGGGGACGGATACGCAGTATTTT. This translates into CASSEGGGTDTQYF.

This chain joins TRBV19 and TRBJ2-7; 12 bases align to TRBD2. Looked up from germline, CDR1 is LNHDA and CDR2 is SQIVND (reference sequence). This CDR3 has 16 amino acids. With 5 bases clipped from V and 3 bases from J, the junction kept 8 bases outside the gene matches. CDR3 bases: TGTGCCAGTAGTGCACGACTAGCGGGGGCCAACTACGAGCAGTACTTC. Its translation: CASSARLAGANYEQYF.

The chain is built from TRBV5-1 and TRBJ2-1; possibly TRBD2 for D (6 bases). Germline assignment: CDR1 SGHRS and CDR2 YFSETQ. V lost 7 bases, J lost 4 bases, and 18 bases lay in between. This CDR3 spans 15 amino acids. CDR3: CASRYWGGPYNEQFF. The CDR3 coding sequence is TGCGCCAGCCGCTATTGGGGAGGACCTTACAATGAGCAGTTCTTC.

The chain carries TRBV6-6 and TRBJ1-1; TRBD1 might be the D (6 bases). The length of the CDR3 is 15 residues. The V and J ends lost 5 bases and 0 bases respectively, with 13 bases between them. CDR1 is MNHNY and CDR2 is SVGAGI in the germline V gene (reference sequence). Here the CDR3 DNA reads TGTGCCAGCAGTAAGACAGGAGTTATGAACACTGAAGCTTTCTTT. Its translation is CASSKTGVMNTEAFF.

The chain has TRBV5-1 and TRBJ2-5; possibly TRBD1 for D (5 bases). V was shortened by 0 bases and J by 0 bases, with 9 bases between the two germline ends. The CDR3 length is 15 residues. Germline-derived CDR1 and CDR2 are SGHRS and YFSETQ. This CDR3 is CASSLVPGYQETQYF. The DNA of the CDR3 is TGCGCCAGCAGCTTGGTGCCAGGGTACCAAGAGACCCAGTACTTC.

The gene calls are TRBV7-9 and TRBJ2-3; 7 nucleotides align to TRBD2. This CDR3 is built from 16 residues. The V gene end was trimmed by 8 bases and the J gene end by 0 bases; junction bases not matched to a gene: 11. The germline V gene has CDR1 SEHNR and CDR2 FQNEAQ (reference sequence). The CDR3 spells CASQSRGGGSTDTQYF. Written as DNA, the CDR3 is TGTGCCAGCCAGTCGCGTGGGGGAGGGAGCACAGATACGCAGTATTTT.